Below are 21 T cell receptor beta chains sequenced from a single sample in a study of blood T cell repertoires in COVID-19. Data came from immunoSEQ multiplex PCR; TCRdb stores just in-frame clones and leaves some out. Of about 260,000 clones in the sample, roughly 86% were seen once. The specimen was peripheral blood. The receptors shown here come from a human donor in a cohort sampled during active COVID-19.

A remark on this clone: One end of the junction varies from germline; a read error may be responsible. CDR3 region: CASSLAGTGTGRWF. The CDR3 bases are TGTGCCAGCAGCTTGGCCGGGACAGGGACTGGAAGATGGTTC. This sequence joins TRBV5-4 and TRBJ2-7; 9 positions match TRBD1. The germline gives CDR1 SGHNT, CDR2 YYREEE (reference sequence). The CDR3 covers 14 residues.

This clone was observed a single time. The chain uses TRBV7-6 and TRBJ2-7, with D unclear. Trimming removed 1 base at V and 0 bases at J, with 7 bases between. Germline loops: CDR1 SGHVS, CDR2 FNYEAQ. This CDR3 region has 14 residues. CDR3 coding DNA: TGTGCCAGCAGCTTAGTTTCGGGCTCCTACGAGCAGTACTTC. It codes for CASSLVSGSYEQYF.

The gene calls are TRBV15 and TRBJ1-2; 11 nucleotides match TRBD1. Germline V CDR1 and CDR2: LNHNV, YYDKDF (reference sequence). With 0 bases clipped from V and 12 bases from J, the junction kept 12 bases outside the gene matches. The CDR3 sequence is 16 residues long. The CDR3 DNA reads as TGTGCCACCAGCAGAGATCTCTGGGGACAGGGGGGCGCGGACACCTTC. This sequence encodes CATSRDLWGQGGADTF.

V and J are TRBV28 and TRBJ2-6; the D is unclear. The CDR3 sequence is 16 residues long. V gave up 5 bases and J gave up 0 bases, with 11 bases separating them. The germline CDR1 and CDR2 sequences are MDHEN and SYDVKM. The CDR3 DNA reads as TGTGCCAGCAGTCCTACAGCCCCCTCTGGGGCCAACGTCCTGACTTTC. Translated: CASSPTAPSGANVLTF.

The chain's CDR3 is CAGPHDRPSTGSRNFYNSPLHF. The DNA of the CDR3 is TGCGCCGGACCTCATGATCGGCCCTCGACAGGGAGTCGAAATTTTTATAATTCACCCCTCCACTTT. The chain uses TRBV10-1 and TRBJ1-6; 7 bases line up with TRBD1. The CDR3 has 22 residues. Looked up from germline, CDR1 is WNHNN and CDR2 is SYGVQD (reference sequence). Trimming removed 11 bases from V and 4 bases from J; junction bases left unmatched: 32.

The gene calls are TRBV19 and TRBJ2-7, with a possible D match to TRBD1 (7 bases). Trimming removed 1 base at V and 6 bases at J, with 10 bases between. The V gene's germline CDR1 is LNHDA and CDR2 SQIVND (reference sequence). The CDR3 runs 13 residues. CDR3 sequence reads: CASSIAGGLEQYF. The CDR3 DNA follows: TGTGCCAGTAGTATAGCAGGGGGGCTCGAGCAGTACTTC.

V gene TRBV5-1 combines with J gene TRBJ2-3, with no clear D. Germline CDR1 and CDR2: SGHRS and YFSETQ. The V end lost 0 bases, the J end lost 1 base, and 6 bases lay between the germline ends. The CDR3 extends over 14 amino acids. The CDR3 DNA is TGCGCCAGCAGCTTGGGTCCAGGCACAGATACGCAGTATTTT. Translated: CASSLGPGTDTQYF.

V and J are TRBV12-3 or TRBV12-4 and TRBJ2-7; D ambiguous. The CDR3 runs 13 residues. Trimming took off 6 bases at V and 6 bases at J, with 15 bases between the two ends. Written as DNA, the CDR3 is TGTGCCAGCAGCTCCCCCGGCCGGAGCGAGCAGTACTTC. It specifies CASSSPGRSEQYF.

The genes are TRBV3-1 (or the pseudogene TRBV3-2) and TRBJ1-5, with no clear D. The CDR3 is 12 amino acids. The ends were cut back, 2 bases at V and 4 bases at J, with 3 bases in the middle. CDR1 LGHDT and CDR2 YNNKEL come from the germline V gene (reference sequence). CDR3 protein: CASSQPNQPQHF. The DNA of the CDR3 is TGTGCCAGCAGCCAACCGAATCAGCCCCAGCATTTT.

About this clone: The same CDR3 is also encoded by other DNA sequences in this sample. The chain combines TRBV5-1 with TRBJ2-7; the match to TRBD1 covers 12 bases. The junction had 7 bases not matched to a gene; V was cut back by 4 bases and J by 5 bases. Germline assignment: CDR1 SGHRS and CDR2 YFSETQ. The CDR3 contains 15 residues. The CDR3 is CASSGGTGGVNEQYF. The CDR3 region has the DNA TGCGCCAGCAGCGGAGGGACAGGGGGCGTCAACGAGCAGTACTTC. Based on the CDR3 plus reference TRBV5-1 and TRBJ2-7, the full variable domain is KAGVTQTPRYLIKTRGQQVTLSCSPISGHRSVSWYQQTPGQGLQFLFEYFSETQRNKGNFPGRFSGRQFSNSRSEMNVSTLELGDSALYLCASSGGTGGVNEQYFGPGTRLTVT.

V gene TRBV3-1 (or the pseudogene TRBV3-2) combines with J gene TRBJ1-2; D not resolved. The length of the CDR3 is 16 residues. Germline lookup yields CDR1 LGHDT and CDR2 YNNKEL (reference sequence). Trimming removed 3 bases from V and 4 bases from J, with 18 bases in between. In DNA form, the CDR3 reads TGTGCCAGCAGCCAGGCTATCGGCCCTGAGGGCTATGGCTACACCTTC. The encoded protein is CASSQAIGPEGYGYTF.

In its sample, this clone was seen a few times. The chain has TRBV6-5 and TRBJ1-1; TRBD1 agrees at 9 bases. Germline V lookup: CDR1 MNHEY, CDR2 SVGAGI. Unmatched junction bases numbered 5, after V lost 8 bases and J lost 10 bases. CDR3 length: 11 amino acids. CDR3 DNA sequence: TGTGCCAGCCTTCGGGACAGGGCAGCTTTCTTT. Protein product: CASLRDRAAFF.

This sequence joins TRBV9 and TRBJ1-1; 9 nucleotides line up with TRBD1. Unmatched junction bases numbered 7, after V lost 4 bases and J lost 3 bases. This CDR3 comprises 15 residues. Per the germline V gene, CDR1 is SGDLS and CDR2 is YYNGEE. CDR3 region: CASSPHRGQDTEAFF. CDR3 bases: TGTGCCAGCAGCCCACACAGGGGGCAGGACACTGAAGCTTTCTTT.

This clone was detected a few times. The chain links TRBV2 to TRBJ2-7; D gene ambiguous. CDR3 length equals 16 residues. Trimming removed 5 bases at V and 5 bases at J, with 22 bases between. From germline, CDR1 is SNHLY and CDR2 FYNNEI. The CDR3 sequence: CASSRPHVEPSNEQYF. CDR3 sequence (DNA): TGTGCCAGCAGTCGCCCCCATGTCGAGCCCTCTAACGAGCAGTACTTC.

The V and J genes are TRBV7-2 and TRBJ1-4; maybe TRBD1 (6 bases). This CDR3 is built from 15 residues. Trimming cost V 5 bases and J 2 bases, with 12 bases left between them. In germline, CDR1 is SGHTA, CDR2 FQGNSA. The chain's CDR3 is CASSRRGGTNEKLFF. DNA for the CDR3: TGTGCCAGCAGCCGTAGGGGGGGTACTAATGAAAAACTGTTTTTT.

The genes are TRBV7-9 and TRBJ2-7; 11 positions match TRBD1. V was clipped by 4 bases and J by 0 bases; unmatched bases: 2. The CDR3 sequence is 15 residues long. The V gene's germline CDR1 is SEHNR and CDR2 FQNEAQ (reference sequence). The CDR3 region is CASSWGQGGSYEQYF. CDR3 nucleotide sequence: TGTGCCAGCAGCTGGGGACAGGGGGGCTCCTACGAGCAGTACTTC.

The J gene is TRBJ1-6, the V gene TRBV6-5; D is ambiguous. Germline CDR1 reads MNHEY; CDR2 reads SVGAGI. Trimming removed 6 bases at V and 6 bases at J, with 12 bases between. The CDR3 has 14 residues. The CDR3 nucleotides are TGTGCCAGCAGAAAGGTGACACCTAATTCACCCCTCCACTTT. Translated, it gives CASRKVTPNSPLHF.

CDR3 in DNA: TGTGCCAGTAGTATAGTTGGGACAGGGGACCACGAGCAGTACTTC. It encodes CASSIVGTGDHEQYF. The genes are TRBV19 and TRBJ2-7, with 10 positions matching TRBD1. V shed 1 base, J shed 5 bases, and the junction held 5 bases outside the gene matches. Germline V gives CDR1 LNHDA, CDR2 SQIVND (reference sequence). The CDR3 runs to 15 residues.

This chain links TRBV27 with TRBJ2-6; 7 bases line up with TRBD1. The length of the CDR3 is 14 residues. Germline values: CDR1 MNHEY, CDR2 SMNVEV (reference sequence). With V trimmed by 6 bases and J by 6 bases, 5 bases remained unmatched. This CDR3 reads CASSQGQEANVLTF. The CDR3 DNA reads TGTGCCAGCAGCCAAGGACAGGAGGCCAACGTCCTGACTTTC.

The chain links TRBV5-1 to TRBJ2-3, with 9 bases lining up with TRBD1. The CDR3 has 14 amino acids. Germline V lookup: CDR1 SGHRS, CDR2 YFSETQ. The trim removed 4 bases at V and 1 base at J, leaving 1 base unmatched. CDR3 in amino acids: CASSGDRGTDTQYF. As DNA, the CDR3 is TGCGCCAGCAGCGGGGACAGGGGCACAGATACGCAGTATTTT.

The V gene is TRBV2, the J gene TRBJ1-5; 9 positions match TRBD1. J was trimmed by 6 bases and V by 7 bases; bases with no gene match: 7. Germline V gene sequence: CDR1 SNHLY, CDR2 FYNNEI. The CDR3 sequence is 14 residues long. The CDR3 nucleotides are TGTGCCAGCAACACACAGGGGGCACGTCAGCCCCAGCATTTT. Translating gives CASNTQGARQPQHF.